The clone carrying this T cell receptor beta chain was observed at least ten times. The antigen is unknown. These data are taken from a study of T cells in Graves' hyperthyroidism and ophthalmopathy. Diagnoses were made from clinical symptoms, serum measures (thyroxine and TRAb), thyroid ultrasound and orbital computed tomography. Study outcomes and limitations: The model foresaw ophthalmopathy a median roughly 6 months prior to onset. Most clonotypes that expanded in the thyroid above 0.001 also showed up in blood. A model of 13 V-J features distinguished ophthalmopathy from stable hyperthyroidism.

The CDR3 regions of TCR beta were amplified from RNA transcripts. RT-PCR in the first round (using the HTBI primer set) targeted the TCR CDR3. MiXCR was run by TCRdb on the multiplex PCR reads, yielding one entry per CDR3 protein. Of around 420,000 distinct CDR3 sequences in the sample, about a sixth were seen once. Material for sequencing was blood. The sequence was obtained from a woman under 30 with Graves' hyperthyroidism.

CDR3 nucleotide sequence: TGTGCCTGGAGACCCAGTCGGACTAGCGGGAGTACCCATGAGCAGTTCTTC. It yields the protein CAWRPSRTSGSTHEQFF. The chain recombines TRBV30 with TRBJ2-1, with TRBD2 matching 13 bases. V was clipped by 3 bases and J by 8 bases; unmatched bases: 13. Germline V gene sequence: CDR1 GTSNPN, CDR2 SVGIG (reference sequence). The CDR3 is 17 amino acids.